This T cell receptor (beta chain) originates from a study of T-cell memory formation after mild COVID-19 (dated by TCRdb to the early 2020s). Context from the whole study: TCR sequence clusters from the two donors were found to be largely donor specific. In a couple of donors, T-cell clones that expanded and contracted after mild COVID-19 were tracked by sequencing TCRalpha and TCRbeta repertoires over time. The cohort was made up of two young adult volunteers, one female and one male, who were previously healthy.

In this sample, this clonotype turned up a few times. No antigen is known for it. Qualities for individual bases were not recorded, and no much larger clone is one base off. Here is what the overall study found, with its caveats: The study covered only a couple of mild cases, and larger cohorts including severe cases with pre-infection samples were considered necessary. SARS-CoV-2 specificity was not confirmed for the second-wave clones peaking on day 37. Some responding clones were found in pre-infection memory, which suggests that pre-existing cross-reactive memory T cells took part in the SARS-CoV-2 response. From day 15 to 85, contracting clones showed balanced CD4/CD8 phenotypes, whereas a second wave of clones that expanded from day 15 to 37 leaned towards CD4+. Contracting CD4+ clones turned up mainly in the CM and EM memory subsets, whereas EMRA was where CD8+ clones were enriched.

Ficoll-Paque density gradient centrifugation was the method used to isolate PBMCs. Sequencer: Illumina NovaSeq 6000. TCRalpha and TCRbeta cDNA libraries were built by 5'RACE with constant-segment primers, adding sample barcodes and unique molecular identifiers. Trizol reagent was used to extract RNA from every sample. Library amplification was performed in two PCR steps, and a second sample barcode and Illumina TruSeq adapters were introduced in the second step. Sequencing of the libraries was done on an Illumina NovaSeq, producing 2 x 150 bp paired-end reads. The source study handled its data this way. Reads were demultiplexed and collapsed into UMI-guided consensus sequences with migec v1.2.7. Using mixcr v2.1.11, the UMI consensuses were aligned to TRA and TRB V and J templates and assembled into clonotypes. Clonotypes were classified as expanded or contracted when called significant by both edgeR and NoisET, with noise models trained on biological replicates. For edgeR calls, a false discovery rate-adjusted p below 0.01 and a log2 fold-change threshold of 1 were applied. PCA with hierarchical clustering of max-normalized trajectories of the 1000 most abundant clonotypes was used as exploratory dynamics analysis. Each responding clone was given a CD4 or CD8 phenotype based on the CD4+ and CD8+ repertoires, which had been sequenced separately. The raw public reads went through TCRdb reprocessing: fastp at Q25, MiXCR clone calling, in-frame beta chains kept. One record per CDR3 amino acid sequence lists the most common genes and DNA. What appears here as the V and J calls and clone size reflects TCRdb's work, not the paper's. The sample data list 400,000 or so distinct CDR3 sequences, and roughly 20% of these were observed just once. About 8.8% of the sample goes to the ten largest clones.

This clonotype originated in an adult woman who had mild COVID-19 (a few samples of this study predate the infection). The sample titles of this study are shuffled in the database, so cell type and time point are left out; the donor was told from shared clones. Material: PBMCs or a T cell subset sorted from them (not recorded which).

The DNA sequence is as follows: TGCAGCGTTGAAGTACCGAACAGGGAGGATACGCAGTATTTT. It is translated as CSVEVPNREDTQYF. Rearrangement joined TRBV29-1 to TRBJ2-3, and perhaps TRBD1 as D gene, on 6 matching bases. The CDR3 measures 14 amino acids from cysteine to phenylalanine. The read is trimmed to its CDR3 DNA, 42 bases read in frame from base 1. CDR1 and CDR2 (SQVTM, ANQGSEA) derive from the germline V gene. V lost 1 base and J lost 6 bases; the stretch between them is 14 bases long.